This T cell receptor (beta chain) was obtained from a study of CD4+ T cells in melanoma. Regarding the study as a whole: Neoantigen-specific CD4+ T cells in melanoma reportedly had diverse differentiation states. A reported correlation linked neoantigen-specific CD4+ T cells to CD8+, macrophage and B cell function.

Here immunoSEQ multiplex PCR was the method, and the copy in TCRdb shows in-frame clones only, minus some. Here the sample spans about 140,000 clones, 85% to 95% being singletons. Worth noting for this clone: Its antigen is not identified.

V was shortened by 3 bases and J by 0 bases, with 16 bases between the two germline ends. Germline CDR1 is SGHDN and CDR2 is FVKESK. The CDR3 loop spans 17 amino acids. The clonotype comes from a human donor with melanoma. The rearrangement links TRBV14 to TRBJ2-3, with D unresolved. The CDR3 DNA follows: TGTGCCAGCAGCCAGAAACCGTTCAGGAGTAGCACAGATACGCAGTATTTT. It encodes CASSQKPFRSSTDTQYF.